The text below deals with one T cell receptor beta chain. The antigen is unknown. The sample comes from a study of a mutant IDH1 vaccine in newly diagnosed glioma. Overall study context: The vaccination schedule gave patients eight doses in weeks 1, 3, 5, 7, 11, 15, 19 and 23. Vaccination started 4-6 weeks after radiotherapy alone, or with temozolomide cycles. Treated patients showed a male proportion of about 62%, a female proportion of approximately 38%, and a mean age of around 40 years.

TCRdb keeps only in-frame clones here, not all; method: immunoSEQ multiplex PCR. The data hold around 76,000 clones, with approximately 89% observed a single time. The junction had 12 bases not matched to a gene; V was cut back by 4 bases and J by 7 bases. CDR1 and CDR2 (germline): SQVTM, ANQGSEA. The CDR3 is made up of 15 amino acids. The time point denotes: week 23, last vaccination. Each dose of the vaccine consisted of 300 ug of mutant IDH1 20-mer peptide, with topical imiquimod. Donors harbored newly found WHO grade 3 or 4 IDH1-mutant, ATRX-lost astrocytomas. The sequences come from PBMCs, collected from a glioma patient whose treatment included an IDH1 peptide vaccine. This receptor was identified in a woman in her forties or fifties with glioma. This sequence joins TRBV29-1 and TRBJ2-1; 8 nucleotides align to TRBD1. Written as DNA, the CDR3 is TGCAGCGTTGGGCGACAGGGGCTCGTCCGGAATGAGCAGTTCTTC. Residues: CSVGRQGLVRNEQFF.